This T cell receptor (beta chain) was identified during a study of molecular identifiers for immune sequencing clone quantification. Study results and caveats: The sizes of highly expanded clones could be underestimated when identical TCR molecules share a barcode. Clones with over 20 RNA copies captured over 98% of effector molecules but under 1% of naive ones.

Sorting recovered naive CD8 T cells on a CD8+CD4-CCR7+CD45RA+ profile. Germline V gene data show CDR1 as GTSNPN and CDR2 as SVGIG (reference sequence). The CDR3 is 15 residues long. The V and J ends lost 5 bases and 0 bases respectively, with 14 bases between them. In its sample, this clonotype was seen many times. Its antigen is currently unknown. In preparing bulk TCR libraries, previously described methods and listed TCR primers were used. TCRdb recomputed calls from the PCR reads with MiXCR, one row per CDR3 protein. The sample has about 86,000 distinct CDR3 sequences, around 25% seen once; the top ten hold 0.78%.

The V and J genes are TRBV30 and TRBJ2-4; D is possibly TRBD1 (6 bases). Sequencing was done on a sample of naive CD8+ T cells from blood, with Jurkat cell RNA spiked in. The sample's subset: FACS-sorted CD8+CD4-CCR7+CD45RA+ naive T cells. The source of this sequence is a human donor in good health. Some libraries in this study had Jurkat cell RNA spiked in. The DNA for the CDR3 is TGTGCCTGGGATCTAACAGGGTCAGCCAAAAACATTCAGTACTTC. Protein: CAWDLTGSAKNIQYF.